This entry concerns a single T cell receptor beta chain. The sample belongs to a study of blood T cell repertoires in COVID-19. Trimming shortened V by 5 bases and J by 4 bases, and 8 bases separated the two germline ends. The CDR3 has 12 residues. Libraries were prepared by immunoSEQ multiplex PCR; TCRdb keeps only in-frame clonotypes and omits some of them. The table has nearly 80,000 clones, 84% seen once; the top ten hold roughly 4%. What was sequenced was peripheral blood. The receptor's source is a man aged 45-65 years with acute or convalescent COVID-19. The chain uses TRBV12-3 or TRBV12-4 and TRBJ2-5, with D tentatively TRBD1 (6 bases). In DNA form, the CDR3 reads TGTGCCAGCAGTCCCAGGGGAGAGACCCAGTACTTC. It is translated as CASSPRGETQYF.